These 30 T cell receptor beta chains came from one sample sequenced in a study of regulatory T cells in long-lasting Graves disease. Both iRepertoire HTBI primers and Arm-PCR of CDR3 regions were used to build the TCR beta libraries. Each CDR3 protein gets one entry after TCRdb re-called the multiplex PCR reads with MiXCR. The repertoire consists of 300,000 to 500,000 distinct CDR3 sequences, with less than 25% occurring once and the leading ten covering under 25%. The time point was: persistent/refractory GD, antithyroid drugs over 5 years with positive TRAb. The TCR library used RNA extracted from PBMCs. The sequencing used peripheral blood mononuclear cells (PBMCs), collected when the disease was refractory, from a patient treated with antithyroid drugs. These receptors originate from a female donor with Graves disease.

This chain uses TRBV13 with TRBJ2-1; D call uncertain. The CDR3 has 15 amino acids. V was shortened by 1 base and J by 0 bases, with 7 bases between the two germline ends. Germline CDR1 reads PRHDT; CDR2 reads FYEKMQ (reference sequence). This chain's CDR3 is CASSLDEASYNEQFF. The CDR3 DNA sequence: TGTGCCAGCAGCTTAGATGAAGCCTCCTACAATGAGCAGTTCTTC.

The chain couples TRBV4-2 to TRBJ2-2; TRBD2 might be the D (5 bases). V dropped 3 bases and J dropped 3 bases, with 11 bases sitting between them. Per germline, CDR1 LGHNA and CDR2 YNFKEQ. This CDR3 comprises 15 residues. The chain's CDR3 is CASSQRTVDTGELFF. CDR3 nucleotide sequence: TGTGCCAGCAGCCAGAGGACTGTCGACACCGGGGAGCTGTTTTTT.

The chain couples TRBV20-1 to TRBJ1-5; TRBD1 aligns across 8 bases. With V trimmed by 2 bases and J by 3 bases, 3 bases remained unmatched. Germline V gives CDR1 DFQATT, CDR2 SNEGSKA (reference sequence). The CDR3 totals 14 residues. The CDR3 sequence: CSARRQGANQPQHF. CDR3 in DNA: TGCAGTGCTAGACGGCAGGGGGCCAATCAGCCCCAGCATTTT.

This chain uses TRBV4-3 with TRBJ2-1, with D maybe TRBD2 (6 bases). The CDR3 runs to 14 residues. Germline CDR1 is LGHNA and CDR2 is YSLEER. Trimming left V 2 bases short and J 10 bases short, with 15 bases between. CDR3 nucleotides: TGCGCCAGCAGCCAATTTCTTTCAGCGGGCGAGCAGTTCTTC. Translation gives CASSQFLSAGEQFF.

There are many counts of this clonotype. V gene TRBV20-1 combines with J gene TRBJ1-4; D is unclear. The germline CDR1 and CDR2 sequences are DFQATT and SNEGSKA (reference sequence). V lost 3 bases and J lost 8, with 4 bases in between. The CDR3 has 10 amino acids. The DNA for the CDR3 is TGCAGTGCTAGGGAGGAAAAACTGTTTTTT. Protein sequence: CSAREEKLFF.

This clonotype was picked up many times. The V gene is TRBV12-3 or TRBV12-4, the J gene TRBJ1-6, with 7 nucleotides matching TRBD1. V gave up 6 bases and J gave up 6 bases; unmatched junction bases: 8. The length of the CDR3 is 15 residues. The CDR3: CASSLGPGGNSPLHF. CDR3 nucleotide sequence: TGTGCCAGCAGCCTGGGGCCAGGGGGTAATTCACCCCTCCACTTT.

A remark on this clonotype: With a much larger clone just one base away, this may be a read error. This chain uses TRBV11-1 with TRBJ2-7; 11 nucleotides align to TRBD2. From germline, CDR1 is SGHAT and CDR2 FQDESV (reference sequence). This CDR3 is 18 amino acids long. V dropped 5 bases and J dropped 6; count of bases not matched to a gene: 18. CDR3 sequence (DNA): TGTGCCAGCAGCGTCGACTCAGAGGGGGGACTAGCGGACCGCGAGCAGTACTTC. As protein: CASSVDSEGGLADREQYF.

This clonotype was detected only a few times. V gene TRBV3-1 combines with J gene TRBJ2-7; D may be TRBD1 or TRBD2 (6 bases each). Germline assignment: CDR1 LGHDT and CDR2 YNNKEL (reference sequence). The ends were cut back, 3 bases at V and 8 bases at J, with 23 bases in the middle. CDR3 length: 16 residues. Written as DNA, the CDR3 is TGTGCCAGCAGCCAGTTCCGGGACACCGGGAGTGGAAAGCAGTACTTC. This gives the protein CASSQFRDTGSGKQYF.

The V gene is TRBV14, the J gene TRBJ2-7; 9 positions agree with TRBD2. Trimming removed 1 base from V and 2 bases from J; junction bases left unmatched: 3. CDR1 is SGHDN and CDR2 is FVKESK in the germline V gene. The length of the CDR3 is 15 residues. The CDR3 DNA is TGTGCCAGCAGCCAAGTCGCTAGCGGGACCTACGAGCAGTACTTC. Translated, it gives CASSQVASGTYEQYF.

This clonotype has a handful of counts. J is TRBJ2-7 and V is TRBV10-3; perhaps TRBD2 as D (6 bases). The CDR3 is 16 amino acids. Trimming took off 7 bases at V and 0 bases at J, with 19 bases between the two ends. CDR1 ENHRY and CDR2 SYGVKD come from the germline V gene. Written as DNA, the CDR3 is TGTGCCATCAAAGGAGGTCGGGCGGGACCCTCCTACGAGCAGTACTTC. It is translated as CAIKGGRAGPSYEQYF.

This clonotype was counted a few times. This chain uses TRBV19 with TRBJ2-7; TRBD1 might be the D (6 bases). This CDR3 contains 12 residues. Germline values: CDR1 LNHDA, CDR2 SQIVND (reference sequence). Trimming took 6 bases from V and 3 from J, leaving 9 bases between them. For the CDR3, the DNA is TGTGCCAGTAGAGGGGGAAACTACGAGCAGTACTTC. Protein sequence: CASRGGNYEQYF.

CDR3 region: CASSWGDGEQYF. The DNA for the CDR3 is TGTGCCAGCAGTTGGGGGGACGGGGAGCAGTACTTC. This rearrangement joins TRBV27 to TRBJ2-7; possible D gene TRBD2, 6 bases. Germline V lookup: CDR1 MNHEY, CDR2 SMNVEV (reference sequence). The CDR3 runs to 12 residues. The germline V and J ends were trimmed by 4 bases and 7 bases, with 11 bases remaining between them.

This clonotype was observed many times. V usage is TRBV12-3 or TRBV12-4 and J usage is TRBJ2-2; D perhaps matches TRBD2 (5 bases). V gave up 7 bases and J gave up 0 bases, with 9 bases separating them. This CDR3 contains 14 residues. The CDR3 DNA reads TGTGCCAGCACCGAGACTACGAACACCGGGGAGCTGTTTTTT. Protein sequence: CASTETTNTGELFF.

In this sample, this clonotype turned up many times. The chain links TRBV2 to TRBJ2-7, with 8 bases lining up with TRBD1. The V gene end was trimmed by 4 bases and the J gene end by 7 bases; junction bases not matched to a gene: 3. The CDR3 length is 12 residues. CDR1 SNHLY and CDR2 FYNNEI come from the germline V gene. The DNA for the CDR3 is TGTGCCAGCAGTGGGACAGGGTGGGAGCAGTACTTC. This sequence encodes CASSGTGWEQYF.

The chain is built from TRBV3-1 and TRBJ1-3, with 7 bases lining up with TRBD1. The germline V gene has CDR1 LGHDT and CDR2 YNNKEL (reference sequence). V shed 6 bases, J shed 0 bases, and the junction held 5 bases outside the gene matches. The CDR3 spans 15 residues. CDR3 bases: TGTGCCAGCAGACCTGGGACAGACTCTGGAAACACCATATATTTT. As protein: CASRPGTDSGNTIYF.

This chain links TRBV5-1 with TRBJ2-1; 7 nucleotides align to TRBD1. The J segment lost 8 bases and the V segment lost 0 bases, leaving 8 bases of the junction unmatched. CDR1 and CDR2 from the germline V gene are SGHRS and YFSETQ. The CDR3 length is 15 residues. The CDR3 sequence: CASSLATGDGDEQFF. The CDR3 DNA is TGCGCCAGCAGCTTGGCAACAGGGGATGGGGATGAGCAGTTCTTC. Filled out from reference TRBV5-1 and TRBJ2-1, the complete variable domain reads KAGVTQTPRYLIKTRGQQVTLSCSPISGHRSVSWYQQTPGQGLQFLFEYFSETQRNKGNFPGRFSGRQFSNSRSEMNVSTLELGDSALYLCASSLATGDGDEQFFGPGTRLTVL.

The chain has TRBV5-5 and TRBJ1-1; D gene unclear. The CDR3 sequence is 12 residues long. Trimming removed 4 bases from V and 4 bases from J, with 8 bases in between. The germline CDR1 and CDR2 sequences are SGHKS and YYEKEE (reference sequence). In DNA, the CDR3 is TGTGCCAGCAGCCAATCCGGCACTGAAGCTTTCTTT. Protein: CASSQSGTEAFF.

This clonotype was counted between two and nine times. The CDR3 spells CASVGTQETQYF. CDR3 nucleotide sequence: TGTGCCAGCGTGGGGACCCAAGAGACCCAGTACTTC. The V call is TRBV6-1, the J call TRBJ2-5; D may correspond to TRBD1 or TRBD2 (5 bases each). CDR1 and CDR2 (germline): MNHNS, SASEGT. The CDR3 sequence is 12 residues long. V was clipped by 8 bases and J by 1 base, with 8 bases between them.

In its sample, this clonotype was seen many times. The gene calls are TRBV27 and TRBJ1-6, with TRBD1 matching 8 bases. V lost 4 bases, J lost 7 bases, and 9 bases stayed unmatched. This CDR3 is built from 16 residues. In germline, CDR1 is MNHEY, CDR2 SMNVEV (reference sequence). Here the CDR3 reads CASSWTGPRENSPLHF. The CDR3 bases are TGTGCCAGCAGTTGGACAGGGCCCCGAGAGAATTCACCCCTCCACTTT.

This clonotype has just a few counts. The CDR3 bases are TGTGCCACCAGCAGGAACCGGGACGACGGGTCCTACGAGCAGTACTTC. Its translation is CATSRNRDDGSYEQYF. The chain uses TRBV15 and TRBJ2-7, with D perhaps assigned TRBD1 or TRBD2 (5 bases each). Germline V CDR1 and CDR2: LNHNV, YYDKDF (reference sequence). The CDR3 consists of 16 residues. Deletions cut 3 bases from V and 1 base from J, with 16 bases between.

The genes are TRBV13 and TRBJ1-4; TRBD1 might be the D (6 bases). The CDR3 contains 14 residues. Per germline, CDR1 PRHDT and CDR2 FYEKMQ (reference sequence). V gave up 5 bases and J gave up 5 bases, with 12 bases separating them. As DNA, the CDR3 is TGTGCCAGCAGCCTTCGACAGGAGAATGAAAAACTGTTTTTT. It encodes CASSLRQENEKLFF.

This clonotype was counted at least ten times. The V and J genes are TRBV7-2 and TRBJ2-7; 8 bases agree with TRBD1. Germline V gene data show CDR1 as SGHTA and CDR2 as FQGNSA. This CDR3 has 13 amino acids. The V and J ends lost 5 bases and 2 bases, in that order; junction bases with no gene match: 2. CDR3: CASSTGGPYEQYF. The CDR3 DNA reads as TGTGCCAGCAGCACAGGGGGGCCCTACGAGCAGTACTTC.

The rearrangement uses TRBV29-1 and TRBJ1-1; D perhaps matches TRBD1 (5 bases). The V gene's germline CDR1 is SQVTM and CDR2 ANQGSEA. Trimming shortened V by 3 bases and J by 10 bases, and 12 bases separated the two germline ends. The CDR3 sequence is 11 residues long. CDR3 nucleotide sequence: TGCAGCGTTGAGAGGGGCAAAGTAGCTTTCTTT. This encodes CSVERGKVAFF.

V gene TRBV2 combines with J gene TRBJ2-2; D is uncertain. From germline, CDR1 is SNHLY and CDR2 FYNNEI. Deletions cut 5 bases from V and 6 bases from J, with 10 bases between. The CDR3 has 13 residues. CDR3 nucleotides: TGTGCCAGCAGTTTGGTTCCACCCGGGGAGCTGTTTTTT. Translated, it gives CASSLVPPGELFF.

The sample holds many counts of this clonotype. The V gene is TRBV28, the J gene TRBJ2-5, with D perhaps TRBD2 (5 bases). V was pared by 2 bases and J by 5 bases, with 12 bases between. Per the germline V gene, CDR1 is MDHEN and CDR2 is SYDVKM. The CDR3 spans 14 residues. The chain's CDR3 is CASSLTGLGETQYF. The DNA of the CDR3 is TGTGCCAGCAGTTTAACGGGGTTGGGCGAGACCCAGTACTTC.

Concerning this clonotype itself: A read error may explain this, as a much larger clone is one base away. This chain uses TRBV27 with TRBJ1-2; no clear D. V was pared by 6 bases and J by 7 bases, with 21 bases between. The CDR3 spans 15 residues. Germline V gene data show CDR1 as MNHEY and CDR2 as SMNVEV (reference sequence). The CDR3 DNA reads TGTGCCAGCAGCCCCGGCGTAGGGAGTGGTAGTGGCTACACCTTC. Amino acids: CASSPGVGSGSGYTF.

This sequence joins TRBV7-2 and TRBJ2-2; no definite D call. The CDR3 has 13 residues. Trimming pared 4 bases from V and 7 bases from J, leaving 10 bases between. Per germline, CDR1 SGHTA and CDR2 FQGNSA. The CDR3 DNA sequence: TGTGCCAGCAGCTCGACAACTATCGGGGAGCTGTTTTTT. It codes for CASSSTTIGELFF. Full variable domain (outside the CDR3, taken from reference TRBV7-2 and TRBJ2-2): GAGVSQSPSNKVTEKGKDVELRCDPISGHTALYWYRQSLGQGLEFLIYFQGNSAPDKSGLPSDRFSAERTGGSVSTLTIQRTQQEDSAVYLCASSSTTIGELFFGEGSRLTVL.

This clonotype was observed at least ten times. The chain is built from TRBV2 and TRBJ2-5; possible D gene TRBD1, 6 bases. V dropped 5 bases and J dropped 1 base, with 14 bases sitting between them. This CDR3 is 15 amino acids long. Per the germline V gene, CDR1 is SNHLY and CDR2 is FYNNEI. The CDR3 bases are TGTGCCAGCAGTAAACAATTACAGGGCCAAGAGACCCAGTACTTC. Protein: CASSKQLQGQETQYF.

This clonotype was seen ten or more times. V usage is TRBV2 and J usage is TRBJ1-1; weak D call: TRBD1 (5 bases). The CDR3 is 14 amino acids. The germline V gene encodes CDR1 SNHLY and CDR2 FYNNEI. V lost 5 bases and J 4 bases, leaving 14 bases between the germline ends. CDR3 loop: CASSTEGLATEAFF. DNA for the CDR3: TGTGCCAGCAGTACCGAGGGGCTGGCCACTGAAGCTTTCTTT.

This clonotype was found a few times. The chain joins TRBV6-5 to TRBJ1-1; TRBD1 agrees at 7 bases. Germline V gives CDR1 MNHEY, CDR2 SVGAGI. With 4 bases clipped from V and 10 bases from J, the junction kept 12 bases outside the gene matches. This CDR3 is built from 14 residues. The CDR3 DNA follows: TGTGCCAGCAGTTCCGTAGGGGGCGATTCTCGAGCTTTCTTT. This gives the protein CASSSVGGDSRAFF.